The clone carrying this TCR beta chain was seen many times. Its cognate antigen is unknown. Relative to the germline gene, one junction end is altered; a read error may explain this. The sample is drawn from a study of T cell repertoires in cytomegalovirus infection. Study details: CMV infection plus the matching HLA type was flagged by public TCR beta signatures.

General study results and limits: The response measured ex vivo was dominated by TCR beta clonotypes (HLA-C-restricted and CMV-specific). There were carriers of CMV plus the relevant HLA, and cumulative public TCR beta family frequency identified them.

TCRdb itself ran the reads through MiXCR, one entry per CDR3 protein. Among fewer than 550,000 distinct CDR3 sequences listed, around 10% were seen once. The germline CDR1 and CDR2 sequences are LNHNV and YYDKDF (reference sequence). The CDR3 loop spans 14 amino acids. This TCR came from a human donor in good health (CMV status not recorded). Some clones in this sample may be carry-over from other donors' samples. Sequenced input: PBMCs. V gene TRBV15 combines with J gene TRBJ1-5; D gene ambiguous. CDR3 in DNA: TGTGCCACCAGCCGAGACCCGAACGGGCAGCCCCAGCATTTT. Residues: CATSRDPNGQPQHF.